These T cell receptor beta chains were read from a single sample in a study of T cells after yellow fever vaccination. TCRdb analysed the 5' RACE reads with MiXCR anew, one entry per CDR3 protein. The sample lists some 160,000 distinct CDR3 sequences, approximately 10% seen once, with 35% to 40% in the top ten. The sample consisted of CD8+ T cells sorted from PBMCs, taken 45 days after the yellow fever booster vaccination. These receptors all stem from a man between 18 and 29 years old who received the YFV17D yellow fever vaccine. CDR3s include the opening cysteine and the closing phenylalanine or tryptophan. Fields, in order: V gene, D gene, J gene, clone size, CDR3 protein, CDR3 DNA. A D gene is named only where the DNA matches it firmly. Clone size is given for some rows only: seen once, a few or many times, or a class if the clone is expanded.

V: TRBV7-2
D: NA
J: TRBJ2-1
size: few
CDR3: CASSLLRGGLDEQFF
DNA: TGTGCCAGCAGCTTACTGAGGGGGGGGTTGGATGAGCAGTTCTTC

V: TRBV4-3
D: NA
J: TRBJ1-1
size: few
CDR3: CASSSTGRTNTEAFF
DNA: TGCGCCAGCAGCAGCACCGGACGGACGAACACTGAAGCTTTCTTT

V: TRBV29-1
D: NA
J: TRBJ1-2
size: NA
CDR3: CSVEMYEAGYGYTF
DNA: TGCAGCGTTGAAATGTACGAGGCCGGCTATGGCTACACCTTC

V: TRBV5-1
D: NA
J: TRBJ1-4
size: few
CDR3: CASSLGTDLFF
DNA: TGCGCCAGCAGCTTGGGGACAGATTTGTTTTTT

V: TRBV12-3/TRBV12-4
D: TRBD1
J: TRBJ2-3
size: once
CDR3: CASSPLGQGGTDTQYF
DNA: TGTGCCAGCAGTCCGCTCGGACAGGGTGGGACAGATACGCAGTATTTT

V: TRBV4-3
D: NA
J: TRBJ2-2
size: few
CDR3: CASSQEGWGRELFF
DNA: TGCGCCAGCAGCCAAGAAGGTTGGGGTAGGGAGCTGTTTTTT

V: TRBV18
D: TRBD1
J: TRBJ2-5
size: NA
CDR3: CASSRAGDRYAETQYF
DNA: TGTGCCAGCTCACGTGCCGGGGACAGGTATGCCGAGACCCAGTACTTC

V: TRBV9
D: TRBD2
J: TRBJ2-1
size: NA
CDR3: CASSTRLAGEYNEQFF
DNA: TGTGCCAGCAGCACTCGACTAGCGGGGGAATACAATGAGCAGTTCTTC

V: TRBV27
D: NA
J: TRBJ2-2
size: NA
CDR3: CASGNRDWTGELFF
DNA: TGTGCCAGCGGAAACAGGGATTGGACCGGGGAGCTGTTTTTT

V: TRBV29-1
D: NA
J: TRBJ2-7
size: NA
CDR3: CSVAPRLGNEQYF
DNA: TGCAGCGTTGCCCCCCGACTTGGGAACGAGCAGTACTTC

V: TRBV10-3
D: TRBD1
J: TRBJ2-1
size: few
CDR3: CAISVYAGGLNEQFF
DNA: TGTGCCATCAGTGTCTATGCAGGGGGCTTAAATGAGCAGTTCTTC

V: TRBV12-3/TRBV12-4
D: TRBD1
J: TRBJ2-7
size: NA
CDR3: CASSFRQGAREQYF
DNA: TGTGCCAGCAGTTTTCGTCAGGGGGCGCGCGAGCAGTACTTC

V: TRBV11-2
D: NA
J: TRBJ2-4
size: NA
CDR3: CASSLGGWHKNIQYF
DNA: TGTGCCAGCAGCTTAGGGGGCTGGCACAAAAACATTCAGTACTTC

V: TRBV11-2
D: NA
J: TRBJ1-1
size: NA
CDR3: CASSLDSYWGGANTEAFF
DNA: TGTGCCAGCAGCTTAGACTCGTACTGGGGGGGAGCGAACACTGAAGCTTTCTTT

V: TRBV10-3
D: NA
J: TRBJ2-7
size: NA
CDR3: CAISESTSAAYEQYF
DNA: TGTGCCATCAGTGAGTCGACGTCGGCGGCCTACGAGCAGTACTTC

V: TRBV15
D: NA
J: TRBJ1-5
size: NA
CDR3: CATSRDSGILNQPQHF
DNA: TGTGCCACCAGCAGAGATAGTGGGATTCTCAATCAGCCCCAGCATTTT

V: TRBV18
D: NA
J: TRBJ2-7
size: NA
CDR3: CASSLDTSYEQYF
DNA: TGTGCCAGCTCTCTCGACACTTCCTACGAGCAGTACTTC

V: TRBV4-3
D: NA
J: TRBJ2-7
size: few
CDR3: CASSQAFTTTYEQYF
DNA: TGCGCCAGCAGCCAAGCGTTTACGACGACCTACGAGCAGTACTTC

V: TRBV4-3
D: TRBD1
J: TRBJ1-1
size: many
CDR3: CASSQDQGVPEAFF
DNA: TGCGCCAGCAGCCAAGATCAGGGGGTACCTGAAGCTTTCTTT

V: TRBV14
D: NA
J: TRBJ2-1
size: NA
CDR3: CASSQVRLYNEQFF
DNA: TGTGCCAGCAGCCAAGTTCGGCTTTACAATGAGCAGTTCTTC

V: TRBV6-1
D: NA
J: TRBJ2-7
size: NA
CDR3: CASLLSDEQYF
DNA: TGTGCCAGCCTTTTGTCGGACGAGCAGTACTTC

V: TRBV11-2
D: NA
J: TRBJ2-2
size: many
CDR3: CASSLDVGLGHTGELFF
DNA: TGTGCCAGCAGCTTGGACGTAGGCCTCGGTCACACCGGGGAGCTGTTTTTT

V: TRBV7-6
D: TRBD1
J: TRBJ2-1
size: many
CDR3: CASSRRRQGNHEQFF
DNA: TGTGCCAGCAGCCGCAGGAGACAGGGGAACCATGAGCAGTTCTTC

V: TRBV24-1
D: NA
J: TRBJ2-3
size: NA
CDR3: CATSDPTGPAADTQYF
DNA: TGTGCCACCAGTGACCCTACAGGGCCCGCCGCAGATACGCAGTATTTT

V: TRBV4-1
D: NA
J: TRBJ2-7
size: NA
CDR3: CASRKQGRGPYEQYF
DNA: TGCGCCAGCAGAAAACAGGGGCGGGGACCCTACGAGCAGTACTTC

V: TRBV11-2
D: NA
J: TRBJ1-5
size: NA
CDR3: CASSQADSGHQHF
DNA: TGTGCCAGCAGCCAGGCGGACTCCGGCCACCAGCATTTT

V: TRBV2
D: NA
J: TRBJ1-1
size: few
CDR3: CASRELQGSEAFF
DNA: TGTGCCAGCAGAGAACTACAGGGCTCTGAAGCTTTCTTT

V: TRBV4-3
D: TRBD1
J: TRBJ2-5
size: many
CDR3: CASSQDFRGQETQYF
DNA: TGCGCCAGCAGCCAAGATTTCAGGGGGCAAGAGACCCAGTACTTC

V: TRBV27
D: NA
J: TRBJ2-3
size: few
CDR3: CASSPLNSERDTQYF
DNA: TGTGCCAGCAGTCCCCTGAACTCCGAACGGGATACGCAGTATTTT

V: TRBV19
D: NA
J: TRBJ2-3
size: NA
CDR3: CASSILPDPTDTQYF
DNA: TGTGCCAGTAGTATCCTCCCGGACCCCACAGATACGCAGTATTTT

V: TRBV11-2
D: TRBD2
J: TRBJ2-1
size: NA
CDR3: CASSSGTSGGPAYNEQFF
DNA: TGTGCCAGCAGCTCCGGGACTAGCGGGGGGCCCGCCTACAATGAGCAGTTCTTC

V: TRBV10-3
D: TRBD2
J: TRBJ2-3
size: few
CDR3: CAIGSNVGLAGATPLDTQYF
DNA: TGTGCCATCGGGTCCAACGTGGGGCTAGCGGGGGCCACTCCTCTCGATACGCAGTATTTT

V: TRBV4-3
D: NA
J: TRBJ2-3
size: many
CDR3: CASSQVTGDTQYF
DNA: TGCGCCAGCAGCCAAGTTACGGGGGATACGCAGTATTTT

V: TRBV7-9
D: NA
J: TRBJ2-5
size: few
CDR3: CASSYSFGEETQYF
DNA: TGTGCCAGCAGCTATTCATTTGGGGAAGAGACCCAGTACTTC

V: TRBV7-6
D: NA
J: TRBJ1-1
size: many
CDR3: CASSAANTEAFF
DNA: TGTGCCAGCAGCGCGGCCAACACTGAAGCTTTCTTT

V: TRBV5-1
D: TRBD2
J: TRBJ2-1
size: NA
CDR3: CASSFLAGGPSYNEQFF
DNA: TGCGCCAGCAGCTTCCTAGCGGGGGGCCCATCCTACAATGAGCAGTTCTTC

V: TRBV5-1
D: NA
J: TRBJ2-1
size: few
CDR3: CASSFRGANNEQFF
DNA: TGCGCCAGCAGCTTTCGGGGGGCAAATAATGAGCAGTTCTTC

V: TRBV7-2
D: NA
J: TRBJ2-5
size: few
CDR3: CASSLHGETQYF
DNA: TGTGCCAGCAGCTTACACGGGGAGACCCAGTACTTC

V: TRBV4-1
D: NA
J: TRBJ2-5
size: NA
CDR3: CASSQEFISGLPQETQYF
DNA: TGCGCCAGCAGCCAAGAATTTATCTCGGGGCTACCGCAAGAGACCCAGTACTTC

V: TRBV9
D: NA
J: TRBJ1-2
size: few
CDR3: CASSPVGGSLWGYTF
DNA: TGTGCCAGCAGCCCTGTGGGGGGGTCCCTCTGGGGCTACACCTTC

V: TRBV4-3
D: NA
J: TRBJ2-2
size: few
CDR3: CASSQAENTGELFF
DNA: TGCGCCAGCAGCCAAGCAGAGAACACCGGGGAGCTGTTTTTT

V: TRBV6-2/TRBV6-3
D: NA
J: TRBJ1-2
size: NA
CDR3: CASSRPGPGYGYTF
DNA: TGTGCCAGCAGCCGCCCGGGGCCGGGCTATGGCTACACCTTC

V: TRBV10-3
D: NA
J: TRBJ2-3
size: few
CDR3: CAISGPGGQTTDTQYF
DNA: TGTGCCATCAGTGGACCGGGGGGACAGACAACAGATACGCAGTATTTT

V: TRBV24-1
D: NA
J: TRBJ1-2
size: NA
CDR3: CATSAGELSGYTF
DNA: TGTGCCACCAGTGCCGGGGAGCTTAGTGGCTACACCTTC

V: TRBV7-9
D: NA
J: TRBJ2-1
size: many
CDR3: CASSGTGMTYNEQFF
DNA: TGTGCCAGCAGCGGTACAGGAATGACCTACAATGAGCAGTTCTTC

V: TRBV4-1
D: NA
J: TRBJ2-1
size: NA
CDR3: CASSQVGPYNEQFF
DNA: TGCGCCAGCAGCCAAGTCGGGCCCTACAATGAGCAGTTCTTC

V: TRBV7-9
D: NA
J: TRBJ2-7
size: few
CDR3: CASSFPGAAYEQYF
DNA: TGTGCCAGCAGCTTCCCGGGGGCGGCCTACGAGCAGTACTTC

V: TRBV7-6
D: NA
J: TRBJ1-4
size: NA
CDR3: CASSPYREGAYEKLFF
DNA: TGTGCCAGCAGCCCTTACAGGGAGGGTGCCTATGAAAAACTGTTTTTT

V: TRBV7-2
D: NA
J: TRBJ2-3
size: NA
CDR3: CASSLGDDSDTQYF
DNA: TGTGCCAGCAGCTTAGGGGATGACTCAGATACGCAGTATTTT

V: TRBV7-9
D: TRBD1
J: TRBJ1-2
size: NA
CDR3: CASSLSTGQSIYGYTF
DNA: TGTGCCAGCAGCTTATCAACGGGACAGTCCATCTATGGCTACACCTTC

V: TRBV4-3
D: TRBD1
J: TRBJ2-1
size: NA
CDR3: CASSQDRTGGHNEQFF
DNA: TGCGCCAGCAGCCAAGATAGGACAGGGGGCCACAATGAGCAGTTCTTC

V: TRBV4-1
D: NA
J: TRBJ2-1
size: few
CDR3: CASSQAGPNEQFF
DNA: TGCGCCAGCAGCCAAGCGGGGCCTAATGAGCAGTTCTTC

V: TRBV20-1
D: NA
J: TRBJ1-2
size: NA
CDR3: CSARDLAGLSYGYTF
DNA: TGCAGTGCTAGAGATCTGGCAGGCTTATCCTATGGCTACACCTTC